These 8 T cell receptor beta chains originate from one sample sequenced in a study of cytomegalovirus exposure and HLA in healthy donors. 60 Vbeta and 13 Jbeta primers were used in PCR. TCRdb's table, derived via immunoSEQ multiplex PCR, lists solely in-frame clones and lacks some. The sample consists of some 130,000 clones, around 80% of them appearing once. What was sequenced was PBMCs. Every receptor here comes from a human donor in good health.

This clone appeared a single time. The chain employs TRBV19 and TRBJ1-1, with 11 bases lining up with TRBD1. The V segment lost 7 bases and the J segment 1 base; nucleotides outside the gene matches: 11. The CDR3 sequence is 17 residues long. Germline values: CDR1 LNHDA, CDR2 SQIVND (reference sequence). CDR3 bases: TGTGCCAGTATGTTGTCGGACAGGGGGCTAGGGAACACTGAAGCTTTCTTT. Translation: CASMLSDRGLGNTEAFF. Together with reference TRBV19 and TRBJ1-1, the CDR3 gives the full variable domain: DGGITQSPKYLFRKEGQNVTLSCEQNLNHDAMYWYRQDPGQGLRLIYYSQIVNDFQKGDIAEGYSVSREKKESFPLTVTSAQKNPTAFYLCASMLSDRGLGNTEAFFGQGTRLTVV.

Worth noting for this clone: The same CDR3 also results from other DNA sequences found in this sample. The V gene is TRBV28, the J gene TRBJ1-5; D call uncertain. Germline V lookup: CDR1 MDHEN, CDR2 SYDVKM. V was clipped by 3 bases and J by 4 bases, with 13 bases between them. The CDR3 sequence is 15 residues long. CDR3 protein: CASSLFRWANQPQHF. In DNA form, the CDR3 reads TGTGCCAGCAGTTTGTTCAGGTGGGCGAATCAGCCCCAGCATTTT.

This clone was seen only a few times. This rearrangement joins TRBV6-1 to TRBJ1-1, with a weak D call TRBD1 (6 bases). Deletions cut 7 bases from V and 5 bases from J, with 14 bases between. The germline CDR1 and CDR2 sequences are MNHNS and SASEGT. This CDR3 is built from 13 residues. The CDR3 loop is CASTWGGATEAFF. The CDR3 nucleotides are TGTGCCAGCACCTGGGGGGGGGCGACTGAAGCTTTCTTT.

This rearrangement joins TRBV9 to TRBJ2-1; 9 nucleotides line up with TRBD2. CDR1 SGDLS and CDR2 YYNGEE come from the germline V gene. V was clipped by 2 bases and J by 0 bases; unmatched bases: 3. This CDR3 has 16 residues. The CDR3 coding sequence is TGTGCCAGCAGCGTCCAAGCGGGGGGCTCCTACAATGAGCAGTTCTTC. It encodes CASSVQAGGSYNEQFF. Variable domain in full (rest from reference TRBV9 and TRBJ2-1): DSGVTQTPKHLITATGQRVTLRCSPRSGDLSVYWYQQSLDQGLQFLIQYYNGEERAKGNILERFSAQQFPDLHSELNLSSLELGDSALYFCASSVQAGGSYNEQFFGPGTRLTVL.

The V call is TRBV4-3, the J call TRBJ1-1; D gene ambiguous. Germline CDR1 and CDR2: LGHNA and YSLEER. The CDR3 extends over 15 amino acids. The V gene lost 1 base and the J gene lost 5 bases, with 14 bases spanning the gap. Here the CDR3 reads CASSQGPGTGTEAFF. In DNA form, the CDR3 reads TGCGCCAGCAGCCAAGGCCCAGGAACGGGGACTGAAGCTTTCTTT.

The chain joins TRBV9 to TRBJ2-3, with 7 bases matching TRBD1. Germline V CDR1 and CDR2: SGDLS, YYNGEE. V dropped 0 bases and J dropped 2; count of bases not matched to a gene: 9. The CDR3 contains 17 residues. CDR3 nucleotides: TGTGCCAGCAGCGTAGATTTCGGGACAGCCTACACAGATACGCAGTATTTT. It encodes CASSVDFGTAYTDTQYF.

This clone came up once. The rearrangement uses TRBV28 and TRBJ2-2, with D perhaps TRBD2 (7 bases). This CDR3 comprises 17 residues. Per germline, CDR1 MDHEN and CDR2 SYDVKM. Trimming removed 2 bases from V and 0 bases from J, with 13 bases in between. DNA of the CDR3: TGTGCCAGCAGTTTAGAGGGGGGGGACGCGAACACCGGGGAGCTGTTTTTT. Residues: CASSLEGGDANTGELFF.

The chain links TRBV9 to TRBJ2-3; D may be TRBD1 (6 bases). The CDR3 spans 18 residues. Germline CDR1 is SGDLS and CDR2 is YYNGEE. V was cut by 0 bases and J by 4 bases, with 21 bases left in between. CDR3 coding DNA: TGTGCCAGCAGCGTAGCTAATGGGACAAGCTATTGGGCAGATACGCAGTATTTT. This translates into CASSVANGTSYWADTQYF.